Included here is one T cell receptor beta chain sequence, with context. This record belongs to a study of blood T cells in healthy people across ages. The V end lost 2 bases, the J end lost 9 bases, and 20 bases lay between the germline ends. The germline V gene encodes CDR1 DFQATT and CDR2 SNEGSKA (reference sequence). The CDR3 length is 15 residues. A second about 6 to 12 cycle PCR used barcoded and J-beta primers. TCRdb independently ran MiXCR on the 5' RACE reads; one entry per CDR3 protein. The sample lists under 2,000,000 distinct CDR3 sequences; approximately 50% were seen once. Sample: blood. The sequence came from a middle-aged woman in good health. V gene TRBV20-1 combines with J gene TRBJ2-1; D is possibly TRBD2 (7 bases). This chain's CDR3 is CSARKGEGGTREQFF. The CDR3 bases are TGCAGTGCTAGAAAGGGGGAGGGGGGCACGCGTGAGCAGTTCTTC.